These 11 T cell receptor beta chains came from one sample sequenced in a study of T cells in Graves' hyperthyroidism and ophthalmopathy. The TCR beta CDR3 regions underwent amplification using RNA transcripts as the source. The HTBI primer set was used in a first-round RT-PCR of the TCR CDR3. Each CDR3 protein gets one entry after TCRdb re-called the multiplex PCR reads with MiXCR. Among 300,000 or so distinct CDR3 sequences listed, roughly a fifth were seen once. The sample comprised blood. All receptors derive from a woman in her forties or fifties with Graves' hyperthyroidism.

This chain links TRBV3-2 with TRBJ1-6; the table's D call, TRBD1, was not checked against the DNA. TRBV3-2 constitutes a pseudogene. The CDR3 totals 14 residues. The CDR3 DNA reads as TGTGCCAGCAGCCGGGACAGGGCGAATTCACCCCTCCACTTT. It translates to CASSRDRANSPLHF.

The sample holds one count of this clonotype. The chain recombines TRBV29-1 with TRBJ2-2; D not certain. This CDR3 spans 15 amino acids. The V and J ends lost 0 bases and 4 bases respectively, with 12 bases between them. Per the germline V gene, CDR1 is SQVTM and CDR2 is ANQGSEA. CDR3 residues: CSVEDVGSSTGELFF. DNA for the CDR3: TGCAGCGTTGAAGACGTTGGCAGCAGCACCGGGGAGCTGTTTTTT.

This clonotype was observed at least ten times. V gene TRBV28 combines with J gene TRBJ2-7; 15 nucleotides match TRBD2. In germline, CDR1 is MDHEN, CDR2 SYDVKM. The length of the CDR3 is 18 residues. After removal of 5 bases from V and 4 bases from J, the junction contained 12 bases not matched to a gene. The CDR3 reads CASSLGLAGGRGNYEQYF. CDR3 nucleotide sequence: TGTGCCAGCAGTCTGGGACTAGCGGGAGGCCGGGGCAATTACGAGCAGTACTTC.

This clonotype was found many times. V usage is TRBV6-1 and J usage is TRBJ2-5; the D gene is possibly TRBD1 (6 bases). The germline V gene encodes CDR1 MNHNS and CDR2 SASEGT. V was clipped by 6 bases and J by 3 bases, with 11 bases between them. The CDR3 is 13 amino acids. The CDR3 DNA follows: TGTGCCAGCAGCAAAACAGGGAAAGAGACCCAGTACTTC. Protein: CASSKTGKETQYF.

This clonotype was observed a handful of times. The rearrangement joins TRBV19 to TRBJ2-2, with D perhaps matching TRBD1 (6 bases). CDR1 is LNHDA, CDR2 SQIVND, per germline (reference sequence). Trimming pared 7 bases from V and 1 base from J, leaving 10 bases between. The CDR3 totals 14 residues. The CDR3 coding sequence is TGTGCCAGTACCCCGGGACAGAACACCGGGGAGCTGTTTTTT. Amino acids: CASTPGQNTGELFF.

The V and J genes are TRBV9 and TRBJ1-6, with TRBD1 as a possible D gene (5 bases). CDR3 size: 14 residues. Trimming took off 4 bases at V and 5 bases at J, with 10 bases between the two ends. Looked up from germline, CDR1 is SGDLS and CDR2 is YYNGEE. The CDR3 DNA follows: TGTGCCAGCAGCCCCGACAGTAATAATTCACCCCTCCACTTT. Protein sequence: CASSPDSNNSPLHF.

The chain couples TRBV11-2 to TRBJ2-7; the match to TRBD2 covers 7 bases. The germline V gene encodes CDR1 SGHAT and CDR2 FQNNGV. Trimming at V came to 0 bases and at J to 5 bases, leaving 7 bases not matched to a gene. CDR3 length equals 15 residues. CDR3 nucleotides: TGTGCCAGCAGCTTAGACTGGGCGGGGGTCGACGAGCAGTACTTC. Protein: CASSLDWAGVDEQYF.

The chain combines TRBV12-3 or TRBV12-4 with TRBJ1-1, with 8 bases matching TRBD1. The V and J ends lost 6 bases and 11 bases, in that order; junction bases with no gene match: 14. This CDR3 has 14 amino acids. CDR3 sequence (DNA): TGTGCCAGCAGCAAACCCAGACAGGGGAGGTATGCTTTCTTT. The encoded protein is CASSKPRQGRYAFF.

In this sample, this clonotype turned up a few times. The rearrangement joins TRBV6-1 to TRBJ2-2; TRBD2 matches 15 bases. CDR1 MNHNS and CDR2 SASEGT come from the germline V gene. The CDR3 consists of 16 residues. Trimming cost V 5 bases and J 7 bases; bases outside gene matches: 5. The CDR3 spells CASSTGLAGGNGELFF. CDR3 nucleotide sequence: TGTGCCAGCAGTACTGGACTAGCGGGAGGGAACGGGGAGCTGTTTTTT.

This clonotype was counted at least ten times. The chain combines TRBV11-3 with TRBJ2-2; D is possibly TRBD1 or TRBD2 (5 bases each). CDR3 size: 14 residues. V was pared by 6 bases and J by 2 bases, with 10 bases between. Germline lookup yields CDR1 SGHNT and CDR2 YENEEA. CDR3 residues: CASSRDGNTGELFF. The CDR3 coding sequence is TGTGCCAGCAGTCGGGACGGTAACACCGGGGAGCTGTTTTTT.

This clonotype came up many times. The V call is TRBV5-5, the J call TRBJ1-1; perhaps TRBD1 as D (5 bases). In germline, CDR1 is SGHKS, CDR2 YYEKEE (reference sequence). There are 16 residues in the CDR3. Deletions cut 3 bases from V and 0 bases from J, with 15 bases between. The CDR3 is CASSSPLQVMNTEAFF. Here the CDR3 DNA reads TGTGCCAGCAGCTCCCCCTTACAGGTCATGAACACTGAAGCTTTCTTT.